These 8 T cell receptor beta chains share one sample of origin, sequenced in a study of monozygotic twins with inflammatory bowel disease. TCRdb re-analyzed the 5' RACE reads; it lists each CDR3 protein once, without DNA. This table holds approximately 330,000 distinct CDR3 sequences. The source material was blood. These receptors all stem from a human donor with ulcerative colitis or Crohn's disease, or a healthy co-twin of an affected twin (not recorded which).

V gene TRBV28 combines with J gene TRBJ2-7; checking the TCRdb D call of TRBD1 is not possible without DNA. Germline assignment: CDR1 MDHEN and CDR2 SYDVKM. The CDR3 is 14 amino acids. The CDR3 loop is CASLEGDGTYEQYF.

V usage is TRBV12-3 or TRBV12-4 and J usage is TRBJ1-6. The CDR3 runs 15 residues. CDR3 amino acids: CASSLPTGRPPPLHF.

The chain uses TRBV30 and TRBJ1-5; TCRdb proposes TRBD1, but this gene call is untestable without DNA. CDR1 GTSNPN and CDR2 SVGIG come from the germline V gene (reference sequence). The CDR3 has 13 amino acids. This CDR3 is CAWSVRGGQPQHF.

The J gene is TRBJ2-4, the V gene TRBV28; checking the TCRdb D call of TRBD1 is not possible without DNA. This CDR3 has 15 amino acids. CDR1 is MDHEN, CDR2 SYDVKM, per germline. CDR3 residues: CASTPDRVAKNIQYF. Together with reference TRBV28 and TRBJ2-4, the CDR3 gives the full variable domain: DVKVTQSSRYLVKRTGEKVFLECVQDMDHENMFWYRQDPGLGLRLIYFSYDVKMKEKGDIPEGYSVSREKKERFSLILESASTNQTSMYLCASTPDRVAKNIQYFGAGTRLSVL.

The gene calls are TRBV5-1 and TRBJ1-4. The germline CDR1 and CDR2 sequences are SGHRS and YFSETQ. This CDR3 is built from 16 residues. CDR3 region: CASSTAGYATNEKLFF.

The rearrangement uses TRBV20-1 and TRBJ2-3; the TCRdb D gene call, TRBD2, has no DNA to confirm it. Germline-derived CDR1 and CDR2 are DFQATT and SNEGSKA (reference sequence). The CDR3 spans 13 residues. The CDR3 spells CSARLAGLGTQYF.

The rearrangement joins TRBV5-4 to TRBJ2-7; TCRdb picks TRBD1, but there is no DNA to check that call. CDR1 and CDR2 (germline): SGHNT, YYREEE (reference sequence). CDR3 length equals 14 residues. CDR3 residues: CASSLKTGDHEQYF.

The J gene is TRBJ2-2, the V gene TRBV5-1; TCRdb reports TRBD1, a call that lacks DNA to check it against. The CDR3 covers 15 residues. Germline V gene data show CDR1 as SGHRS and CDR2 as YFSETQ. The CDR3 protein is CASSQQGPNTGELFF.